The clone carrying this T cell receptor (beta chain) has just one count. Sequence at one end of the junction differs from germline and may be a read error. The data belong to a study of blood T cell repertoires in COVID-19. About the study: COVID-19 samples, acute and convalescent, were from the United States, Italy and Spain. T cells, B-cell-depleted T cells, or PBMCs supplied cDNA or gDNA.

In the study's own analysis: Reference gene primer amplification yielded estimated nucleated cell counts. Profiling relied on immunoSEQ multiplex PCR, and the TCRdb table lists in-frame clones only, not all of them. V and J calls and clone size follow that table, whereas D and trimming were derived from the DNA. Of tens of thousands of clones detected, 86% appear once; the ten largest clones hold over 20%. The CDR3 sequence is 12 residues long. CDR1 SNHLY and CDR2 FYNNEI come from the germline V gene. What was sequenced was peripheral blood. This rearrangement joins TRBV2 to TRBJ2-1; D is perhaps TRBD1 (6 bases). The receptor's source is an elderly woman in a cohort sampled during active or convalescent COVID-19. The CDR3 is CASREGTIEQFF. CDR3 nucleotide sequence: TGTGCCAGCAGGGAAGGGACAATCGAGCAGTTCTTC. Variable domain in full (rest from reference TRBV2 and TRBJ2-1): EPEVTQTPSHQVTQMGQEVILRCVPISNHLYFYWYRQILGQKVEFLVSFYNNEISEKSEIFDDQFSVERPDGSNFTLKIRSTKLEDSAMYFCASREGTIEQFFGPGTRLTVL.